These 2 T cell receptor beta chains share one sample of origin, sequenced in a study of CD8+CD57+ T cells in acquired aplastic anemia. Only patients with CD8+CD57+ cell expansion on flow cytometry were chosen for sequencing. Genomic DNA, serving as template, underwent TCR beta VDJ and CDR3 profiling. TCRdb processed the reads anew with MiXCR; each CDR3 protein has one entry. Of roughly 290,000 distinct CDR3 sequences in the sample, 45% to 65% were seen once. Sequencing was done on a sample of sorted CD4+, CD8+, or CD8+CD57+ T cells (not recorded which) from PBMCs. These TCRs come from a human donor with aplastic anemia.

As regards this clonotype: A much larger clone differs by one base, so this may be a read error. The chain carries TRBV2 and TRBJ2-6; weak D call: TRBD1 (6 bases). The germline V gene has CDR1 SNHLY and CDR2 FYNNEI. There are 16 residues in the CDR3. The CDR3 spells CASRPDRYSVANVLTF. CDR3 in DNA: TGTGCCAGCAGACCCGACAGGTACTCTGTGGCCAACGTCCTGACTTTC.

This clonotype appeared many times. The chain uses TRBV19 and TRBJ1-3; a possible D gene is TRBD1 (6 bases). The CDR3 is 17 residues long. Germline CDR1 reads LNHDA; CDR2 reads SQIVND (reference sequence). V was shortened by 7 bases and J by 0 bases, with 19 bases between the two germline ends. CDR3 in DNA: TGTGCCAGTACCCGGGGGGGGACACTACGCTCTGGAAACACCATATATTTT. Translation gives CASTRGGTLRSGNTIYF. The full variable domain, in which reference TRBV19 and TRBJ1-3 provide the parts outside the CDR3, is DGGITQSPKYLFRKEGQNVTLSCEQNLNHDAMYWYRQDPGQGLRLIYYSQIVNDFQKGDIAEGYSVSREKKESFPLTVTSAQKNPTAFYLCASTRGGTLRSGNTIYFGEGSWLTVV.